The 22 T cell receptor beta chains listed next were all sequenced from one sample in a study of T cells in Graves' hyperthyroidism and ophthalmopathy. RNA transcripts were the template for amplifying TCR beta CDR3 regions. In the first-round RT-PCR of the TCR CDR3, the HTBI primer set was used. TCRdb reprocessed the multiplex PCR reads via MiXCR and lists one record per CDR3 protein. In the table there are 450,000 to 600,000 distinct CDR3 sequences, roughly 15% of which are singletons. The sample was blood. The receptors were sampled from a middle-aged woman with Graves' hyperthyroidism.

The rearrangement links TRBV5-1 to TRBJ2-5; D is unresolved. This CDR3 has 16 residues. Germline-derived CDR1 and CDR2 are SGHRS and YFSETQ. Trimming removed 0 bases at V and 5 bases at J, with 17 bases between. As DNA, the CDR3 is TGCGCCAGCAGCTTGGTACGGAGCCAGCTCGGGGAGACCCAGTACTTC. Its translation is CASSLVRSQLGETQYF.

This clonotype has a count of ten or more. This rearrangement joins TRBV5-1 to TRBJ2-1; D may be TRBD2 (6 bases). There are 15 residues in the CDR3. Germline V gives CDR1 SGHRS, CDR2 YFSETQ. V was clipped by 0 bases and J by 4 bases, with 11 bases between them. CDR3 sequence (DNA): TGCGCCAGCAGCTTGGTTGCGGGATTATACAATGAGCAGTTCTTC. It yields the protein CASSLVAGLYNEQFF. Drawing the rest from reference TRBV5-1 and TRBJ2-1, the complete variable domain is KAGVTQTPRYLIKTRGQQVTLSCSPISGHRSVSWYQQTPGQGLQFLFEYFSETQRNKGNFPGRFSGRQFSNSRSEMNVSTLELGDSALYLCASSLVAGLYNEQFFGPGTRLTVL.

The CDR3 region is CASSVLLANIQYF. As DNA, the CDR3 is TGTGCCAGCAGCGTACTACTAGCTAACATTCAGTACTTC. The rearrangement links TRBV7-2 to TRBJ2-4, with D perhaps TRBD2 (6 bases). CDR1 is SGHTA and CDR2 is FQGNSA in the germline V gene. The length of the CDR3 is 13 residues. V lost 5 bases and J 7 bases, leaving 12 bases between the germline ends.

The V gene is TRBV12-3 or TRBV12-4, the J gene TRBJ2-5, with 8 nucleotides matching TRBD1. The CDR3 is 14 amino acids. J was trimmed by 3 bases and V by 8 bases; bases with no gene match: 8. Here the CDR3 DNA reads TGTGCCAGCGACGGGACAGGCAAAGAAGAGACCCAGTACTTC. Translating gives CASDGTGKEETQYF.

This clonotype was counted a few times. The chain joins TRBV20-1 to TRBJ2-5, with 13 bases fitting TRBD2. Per germline, CDR1 DFQATT and CDR2 SNEGSKA (reference sequence). V dropped 5 bases and J dropped 2; count of bases not matched to a gene: 8. CDR3 length equals 16 residues. The DNA of the CDR3 is TGCAGTGCTCAAGAAACTAGCGGGAGGGTTCAAGAGACCCAGTACTTC. Its protein is CSAQETSGRVQETQYF.

This clonotype occurred a few times. The rearrangement uses TRBV3-1 and TRBJ2-7; 7 bases are a match to TRBD2. Germline CDR1 LGHDT, CDR2 YNNKEL (reference sequence). V trimming: 4 bases; J trimming: 6 bases; junction bases outside the gene matches: 12. The CDR3 covers 15 residues. Written as DNA, the CDR3 is TGTGCCAGCAGCCCCCTCGAGCGGGACGGGGGCGAGCAGTACTTC. Translated: CASSPLERDGGEQYF.

At least ten counts were recorded for this clonotype. V usage is TRBV27 and J usage is TRBJ1-6; 7 positions agree with TRBD1. Per the germline V gene, CDR1 is MNHEY and CDR2 is SMNVEV (reference sequence). The CDR3 is made up of 16 amino acids. Germline trimming cut 4 bases from V and 4 bases from J; bases unmatched to any gene: 7. The CDR3 region is CASSYRTGFYNSPLHF. For the CDR3, the DNA is TGTGCCAGCAGTTACCGGACAGGCTTTTATAATTCACCCCTCCACTTT.

In its sample, this clonotype was seen a few times. This chain joins TRBV9 and TRBJ1-2, with 8 bases matching TRBD1. The CDR3 totals 15 residues. CDR1 and CDR2 (germline): SGDLS, YYNGEE. Trimming cost V 0 bases and J 6 bases; bases outside gene matches: 7. CDR3 nucleotide sequence: TGTGCCAGCAGCGTAGAGGGACAGGTCCCTCATGGCTACACCTTC. Its translation is CASSVEGQVPHGYTF.

This chain links TRBV6-9 with TRBJ1-1; 11 bases align to TRBD1. Germline V gives CDR1 MNHGY, CDR2 SVAAGI. J was trimmed by 11 bases and V by 3 bases; bases with no gene match: 14. The CDR3 extends over 16 amino acids. CDR3 sequence: CASSYASGTGGSAAFF. In DNA, the CDR3 is TGTGCCAGCAGTTACGCGTCCGGGACAGGGGGTTCGGCGGCTTTCTTT.

This clonotype was counted a few times. The chain carries TRBV20-1 and TRBJ1-2; TRBD1 might be the D (6 bases). V lost 5 bases to trimming and J lost 4 bases, with 14 bases between them. Germline V CDR1 and CDR2: DFQATT, SNEGSKA (reference sequence). The CDR3 has 13 residues. The CDR3 region has the DNA TGCAGTGCTGCACAGGGCCTTAGCTATGGCTACACCTTC. This sequence encodes CSAAQGLSYGYTF.

This clonotype was observed many times. V gene TRBV11-2 combines with J gene TRBJ2-7; D not certain. Trimming pared 4 bases from V and 3 bases from J, leaving 7 bases between. Germline assignment: CDR1 SGHAT and CDR2 FQNNGV. The CDR3 has 12 amino acids. The CDR3 region is CASSYVVYEQYF. The CDR3 DNA follows: TGTGCCAGCAGCTACGTAGTCTACGAGCAGTACTTC.

About this clonotype: A much larger clone is a single base away; this may be a read error. This chain links TRBV6-2 or TRBV6-3 with TRBJ2-7, with 12 bases that match TRBD2. Germline V gene sequence: CDR1 MNHEY, CDR2 SVGEGT. The CDR3 sequence is 13 residues long. V was clipped by 8 bases and J by 6 bases; unmatched bases: 5. CDR3 in DNA: TGTGCCAGCCGGACTAGCGGGGACTGCGAGCAGTACTTC. As protein: CASRTSGDCEQYF.

This clonotype was seen repeatedly, ten times or more. The chain joins TRBV20-1 to TRBJ2-1, with 7 bases lining up with TRBD2. The CDR3 has 16 residues. Germline assignment: CDR1 DFQATT and CDR2 SNEGSKA (reference sequence). The V gene end was trimmed by 0 bases and the J gene end by 3 bases; junction bases not matched to a gene: 8. CDR3 nucleotide sequence: TGCAGTGCTAGAGATTATGGCGGGAGTAGCTACAATGAGCAGTTCTTC. This encodes CSARDYGGSSYNEQFF.

This clonotype came up a few times. The J gene is TRBJ1-1, the V gene TRBV4-1, with 7 bases fitting TRBD1. The CDR3 extends over 12 amino acids. Germline V CDR1 and CDR2: MGHRA, YSYEKL. J was trimmed by 8 bases and V by 5 bases; bases with no gene match: 5. CDR3 in amino acids: CASSEGAGEAFF. The CDR3 DNA reads TGCGCCAGCAGCGAGGGGGCGGGAGAAGCTTTCTTT.

Ten or more counts support this clonotype. The V call is TRBV28, the J call TRBJ2-1; the match to TRBD2 covers 12 bases. The trim removed 5 bases at V and 8 bases at J, leaving 7 bases unmatched. CDR1 and CDR2 (germline): MDHEN, SYDVKM. The CDR3 has 15 residues. Written as DNA, the CDR3 is TGTGCCAGCAGTCTGACTAGCGGGAGTTTCGATGAGCAGTTCTTC. Protein sequence: CASSLTSGSFDEQFF.

This clonotype was seen many times. The chain uses TRBV5-1 and TRBJ1-2; 7 nucleotides agree with TRBD1. The junction had 6 bases not matched to a gene; V was cut back by 1 base and J by 3 bases. In germline, CDR1 is SGHRS, CDR2 YFSETQ. The CDR3 loop spans 15 amino acids. The CDR3 region has the DNA TGCGCCAGCAGCTTGATCCCAGGGGGGGACTATGGCTACACCTTC. Amino acid sequence: CASSLIPGGDYGYTF.

The rearrangement joins TRBV6-1 to TRBJ1-2; 9 bases are shared with TRBD1. This CDR3 region has 15 residues. The germline V gene encodes CDR1 MNHNS and CDR2 SASEGT. After removal of 4 bases from V and 2 bases from J, the junction contained 5 bases not matched to a gene. This chain's CDR3 is CASSGGDRANYGYTF. CDR3 in DNA: TGTGCCAGCAGTGGGGGGGACAGGGCCAACTATGGCTACACCTTC.

This clonotype showed up just a few times. The V and J genes are TRBV7-9 and TRBJ2-1, with 9 bases lining up with TRBD1. The J segment lost 12 bases and the V segment lost 3 bases, leaving 15 bases of the junction unmatched. Germline V gene lookup returns CDR1 SEHNR and CDR2 FQNEAQ (reference sequence). The CDR3 covers 16 residues. DNA of the CDR3: TGTGCCAGCAGCTTCACAGGGGGCGGGATCGGGACTGGGCAGTTCTTC. As protein: CASSFTGGGIGTGQFF.

The V gene is TRBV29-1, the J gene TRBJ1-3, with 7 nucleotides matching TRBD1. This CDR3 region has 15 residues. V was pared by 3 bases and J by 0 bases, with 5 bases of the junction left unmatched. Germline V gives CDR1 SQVTM, CDR2 ANQGSEA. The CDR3 DNA reads as TGCAGCGTTGAGGGGACAGAGTACTCTGGAAACACCATATATTTT. This gives the protein CSVEGTEYSGNTIYF.

This clonotype came up many times. This chain links TRBV24-1 with TRBJ2-5; TRBD1 matches at 10 bases. This CDR3 has 16 amino acids. The germline gives CDR1 KGHDR, CDR2 SFDVKD. V shed 3 bases and J 5 bases; nucleotides not matched to a gene: 8. The DNA for the CDR3 is TGTGCCACCAGTGATAGCGCGACAGGGGGCTTTGAGACCCAGTACTTC. Translation gives CATSDSATGGFETQYF.

This clonotype was detected many times. The chain recombines TRBV2 with TRBJ1-1; D call uncertain. The CDR3 totals 13 residues. Trimming took 3 bases from V and 3 from J, leaving 8 bases between them. The V gene's germline CDR1 is SNHLY and CDR2 FYNNEI. The CDR3 spells CASSDSGDTEAFF. The DNA of the CDR3 is TGTGCCAGCAGTGATAGTGGGGACACTGAAGCTTTCTTT.

This clonotype was counted a few times. This sequence joins TRBV28 and TRBJ2-2; TRBD2 matches 9 bases. Per the germline V gene, CDR1 is MDHEN and CDR2 is SYDVKM. The CDR3 is made up of 14 amino acids. V was pared by 6 bases and J by 5 bases, with 4 bases of the junction left unmatched. The CDR3 region has the DNA TGTGCCAGCAGGCGTAGCGGGGGTACCGGGGAGCTGTTTTTT. Encoded protein: CASRRSGGTGELFF. Full variable domain (missing parts from reference TRBV28 and TRBJ2-2): DVKVTQSSRYLVKRTGEKVFLECVQDMDHENMFWYRQDPGLGLRLIYFSYDVKMKEKGDIPEGYSVSREKKERFSLILESASTNQTSMYLCASRRSGGTGELFFGEGSRLTVL.